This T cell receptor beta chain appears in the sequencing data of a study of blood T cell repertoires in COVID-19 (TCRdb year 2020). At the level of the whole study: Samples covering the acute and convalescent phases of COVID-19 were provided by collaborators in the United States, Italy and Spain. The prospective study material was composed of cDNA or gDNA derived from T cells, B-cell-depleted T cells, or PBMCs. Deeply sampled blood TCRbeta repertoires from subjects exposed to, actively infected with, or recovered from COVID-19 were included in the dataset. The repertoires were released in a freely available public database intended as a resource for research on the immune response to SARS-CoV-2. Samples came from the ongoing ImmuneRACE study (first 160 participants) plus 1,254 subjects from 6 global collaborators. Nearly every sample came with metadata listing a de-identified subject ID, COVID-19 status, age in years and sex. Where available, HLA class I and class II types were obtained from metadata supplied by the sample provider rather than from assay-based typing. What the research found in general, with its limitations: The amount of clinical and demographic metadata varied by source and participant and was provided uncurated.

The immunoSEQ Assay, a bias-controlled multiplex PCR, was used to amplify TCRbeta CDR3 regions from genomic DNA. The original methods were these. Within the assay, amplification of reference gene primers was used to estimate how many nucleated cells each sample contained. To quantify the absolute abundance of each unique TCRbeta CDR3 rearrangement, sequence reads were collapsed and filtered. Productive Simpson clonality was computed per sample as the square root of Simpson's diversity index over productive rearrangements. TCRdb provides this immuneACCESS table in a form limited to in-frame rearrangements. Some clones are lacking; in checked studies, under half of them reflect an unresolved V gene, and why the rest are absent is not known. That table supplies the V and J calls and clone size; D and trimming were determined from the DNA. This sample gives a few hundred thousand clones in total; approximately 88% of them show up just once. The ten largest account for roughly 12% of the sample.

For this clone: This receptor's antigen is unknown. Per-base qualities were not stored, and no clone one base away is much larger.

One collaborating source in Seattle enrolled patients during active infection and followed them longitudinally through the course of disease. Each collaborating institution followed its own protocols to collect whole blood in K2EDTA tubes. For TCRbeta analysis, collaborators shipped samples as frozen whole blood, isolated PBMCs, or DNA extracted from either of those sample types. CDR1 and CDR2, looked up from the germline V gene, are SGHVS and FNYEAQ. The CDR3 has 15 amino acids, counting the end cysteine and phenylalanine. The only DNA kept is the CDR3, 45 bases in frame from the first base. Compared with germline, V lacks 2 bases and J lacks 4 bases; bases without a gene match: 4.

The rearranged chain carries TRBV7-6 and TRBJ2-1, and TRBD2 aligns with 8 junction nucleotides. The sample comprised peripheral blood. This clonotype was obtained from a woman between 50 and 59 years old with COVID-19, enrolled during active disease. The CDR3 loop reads CASSLTGGPYNEQFF. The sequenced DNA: TGTGCCAGCAGCTTAACGGGGGGGCCTTACAATGAGCAGTTCTTC.